This passage covers 26 T cell receptor beta chains from one sample sequenced in a study of ipilimumab plus nivolumab after autologous stem cell transplantation. Assay used: immunoSEQ multiplex PCR; TCRdb lists only in-frame clones, some missing. The sample yields 20,000 to 25,000 clones, about 86% seen once. Source: PBMCs, taken in a trial of ipilimumab plus nivolumab as post-transplant consolidation. The receptors were gathered from a male donor with diffuse large B-cell lymphoma.

The chain employs TRBV29-1 and TRBJ1-1; D possibly corresponds to TRBD1 (5 bases). The CDR3 length is 13 residues. Germline CDR1 reads SQVTM; CDR2 reads ANQGSEA. Deletions cut 6 bases from V and 4 bases from J, with 15 bases between. CDR3 coding DNA: TGCAGCGTATGGGGGACGTCGGGCACTGAAGCTTTCTTT. It encodes CSVWGTSGTEAFF.

The DNA for the CDR3 is TGCGCCAGCAGCCAAGATCCAGGTTCCTCCTACGAGCAGTACTTC. Amino acids: CASSQDPGSSYEQYF. The J gene is TRBJ2-7, the V gene TRBV4-1; D not resolved. Germline V CDR1 and CDR2: MGHRA, YSYEKL. Trimming pared 0 bases from V and 0 bases from J, leaving 9 bases between. CDR3 length: 15 amino acids.

CDR3 nucleotides: TGTGCCAGCAGTTCAGGACAGGGGTTTACCTACGAGCAGTACTTC. The encoded protein is CASSSGQGFTYEQYF. The chain recombines TRBV6-6 with TRBJ2-7; 9 bases line up with TRBD1. The V and J ends lost 4 bases and 2 bases, in that order; junction bases with no gene match: 6. Per the germline V gene, CDR1 is MNHNY and CDR2 is SVGAGI (reference sequence). The CDR3 spans 15 residues.

The sample holds one count of this clone. This chain connects TRBV5-4 to TRBJ1-2; D unclear. Trimming took 0 bases from V and 3 from J, leaving 12 bases between them. CDR1 is SGHNT and CDR2 is YYREEE in the germline V gene (reference sequence). This CDR3 has 15 residues. The CDR3 spells CASSLGDGTYYGYTF. CDR3 DNA: TGTGCCAGCAGCTTGGGTGACGGCACGTACTATGGCTACACCTTC.

The chain has TRBV15 and TRBJ2-7; 7 bases match TRBD1. V lost 3 bases to trimming and J lost 3 bases; unmatched junction nucleotides: 2. Germline CDR1 LNHNV, CDR2 YYDKDF (reference sequence). The CDR3 extends over 13 amino acids. The DNA of the CDR3 is TGTGCCACCAGCAGCCCAGGGGGCTACGAGCAGTACTTC. Translated: CATSSPGGYEQYF.

This chain joins TRBV11-1 and TRBJ2-5; 7 bases line up with TRBD2. Germline CDR1 SGHAT, CDR2 FQDESV (reference sequence). V lost 3 bases to trimming and J lost 1 base; unmatched junction nucleotides: 5. This CDR3 has 15 residues. The CDR3 region has the DNA TGTGCCAGCAGCTTGGAGCGGGGCTTCCAAGAGACCCAGTACTTC. This sequence encodes CASSLERGFQETQYF.

V gene TRBV10-3 combines with J gene TRBJ1-1; TRBD1 is a possible D gene (5 bases). V lost 6 bases and J 2 bases, leaving 13 bases between the germline ends. This CDR3 is built from 14 residues. CDR1 and CDR2 from the germline V gene are ENHRY and SYGVKD. The DNA of the CDR3 is TGTGCCATCAGACAGGCCGATTTTAACACTGAAGCTTTCTTT. Translating gives CAIRQADFNTEAFF.

On this clone itself: A far larger clone is a single base away, which makes a read error likely. The chain couples TRBV5-1 to TRBJ2-7; D ambiguous. Trimming took off 0 bases at V and 2 bases at J, with 6 bases between the two ends. Germline V gene lookup returns CDR1 SGHRS and CDR2 YFSETQ. The CDR3 covers 13 residues. CDR3 amino acids: CASSLDAAYEQYF. CDR3 nucleotides: TGCGCCAGCAGCTTGGATGCGGCCTACGAGCAGTACTTC.

The chain recombines TRBV19 with TRBJ1-2; no definite D call. The CDR3 loop spans 14 amino acids. Trimming cost V 6 bases and J 4 bases, with 15 bases left between them. Per germline, CDR1 LNHDA and CDR2 SQIVND (reference sequence). The CDR3 nucleotides are TGTGCCAGTAGAGACATAGGCGGAGGCTATGGCTACACCTTC. Encoded protein: CASRDIGGGYGYTF.

This CDR3 is CASSLVAQETQYF. The CDR3 region has the DNA TGTGCCAGCAGCTTAGTTGCCCAAGAGACCCAGTACTTC. This chain connects TRBV7-7 to TRBJ2-5; D unclear. The germline V gene has CDR1 SSHAT and CDR2 FNYEAQ (reference sequence). V lost 1 base and J 1 base, leaving 4 bases between the germline ends. CDR3 length equals 13 residues.

This clone was seen a few times. J is TRBJ2-5 and V is TRBV18; 8 bases are a match to TRBD1. From germline, CDR1 is KGHSH and CDR2 LQKENI. This CDR3 has 15 amino acids. V lost 3 bases, J lost 1 base, and 4 bases stayed unmatched. The DNA for the CDR3 is TGTGCCAGCTCACCCCCACAGGGGGGCCAAGAGACCCAGTACTTC. Its protein is CASSPPQGGQETQYF.

The chain carries TRBV7-8 and TRBJ2-3, with unresolved D. This CDR3 comprises 14 residues. The germline V gene encodes CDR1 SGHVS and CDR2 FQNEAQ. Trimming cost V 1 base and J 2 bases, with 7 bases left between them. CDR3 amino acids: CASSLDSNTDTQYF. The CDR3 DNA sequence: TGTGCCAGCAGCTTAGACAGCAACACAGATACGCAGTATTTT.

This clone appeared once. The chain employs TRBV29-1 and TRBJ2-2; maybe TRBD2 (6 bases). The germline V and J ends were trimmed by 3 bases and 3 bases, with 11 bases remaining between them. The CDR3 covers 14 residues. The germline gives CDR1 SQVTM, CDR2 ANQGSEA. The CDR3 DNA is TGCAGCGTTGAGTCGGAGGGTGACACCGGGGAGCTGTTTTTT. Residues: CSVESEGDTGELFF.

The chain carries TRBV9 and TRBJ1-3, with a weak D call TRBD1 (6 bases). The CDR3 is 17 residues long. Deletions cut 4 bases from V and 0 bases from J, with 17 bases between. The germline CDR1 and CDR2 sequences are SGDLS and YYNGEE. The CDR3, as DNA: TGTGCCAGCAGCCCCCGGGGGCGGCAGAGCTCTGGAAACACCATATATTTT. It is translated as CASSPRGRQSSGNTIYF. The full variable domain, with the rest looked up from reference TRBV9 and TRBJ1-3, is DSGVTQTPKHLITATGQRVTLRCSPRSGDLSVYWYQQSLDQGLQFLIQYYNGEERAKGNILERFSAQQFPDLHSELNLSSLELGDSALYFCASSPRGRQSSGNTIYFGEGSWLTVV.

The chain uses TRBV15 and TRBJ2-5, with D possibly being TRBD2 (5 bases). The CDR3 runs 15 residues. Trimming took 0 bases from V and 5 from J, leaving 13 bases between them. Germline V lookup: CDR1 LNHNV, CDR2 YYDKDF (reference sequence). This chain's CDR3 is CATSRDNHGGETQYF. The CDR3 DNA reads as TGTGCCACCAGCAGAGATAATCACGGCGGGGAGACCCAGTACTTC.

The V and J genes are TRBV2 and TRBJ1-2; the D is unclear. V was clipped by 2 bases and J by 0 bases, with 7 bases between them. Germline V gene lookup returns CDR1 SNHLY and CDR2 FYNNEI. CDR3 length equals 14 residues. The CDR3, as DNA: TGTGCCAGCAGTGAACAGAGGACTAACTATGGCTACACCTTC. Translated, it gives CASSEQRTNYGYTF.

The gene calls are TRBV29-1 and TRBJ2-1; D perhaps matches TRBD1 (6 bases). The CDR3 covers 12 residues. CDR1 and CDR2 from the germline V gene are SQVTM and ANQGSEA. CDR3 sequence reads: CSERTDYNEQFF. CDR3 DNA sequence: TGCAGTGAACGGACAGATTACAATGAGCAGTTCTTC.

V and J are TRBV27 and TRBJ1-5, with TRBD1 identical over 9 bases. The CDR3 extends over 16 amino acids. CDR1 MNHEY and CDR2 SMNVEV come from the germline V gene (reference sequence). V was pared by 5 bases and J by 6 bases, with 11 bases of the junction left unmatched. As DNA, the CDR3 is TGTGCCAGCAGTGCACAAACAGGGGGCGCGGGTCAGCCCCAGCATTTT. Translated, it gives CASSAQTGGAGQPQHF.

This clone was seen a single time. V is TRBV6-1 and J is TRBJ2-2; 8 bases line up with TRBD2. CDR3 length equals 15 residues. Unmatched junction bases numbered 9, after V lost 6 bases and J lost 6 bases. Germline V gene sequence: CDR1 MNHNS, CDR2 SASEGT. The CDR3 here is CASRGTSARAGELFF. The CDR3 region has the DNA TGTGCCAGCAGAGGGACTAGTGCCCGGGCCGGGGAGCTGTTTTTT.

The chain carries TRBV12-5 and TRBJ2-3; possibly TRBD1 or TRBD2 for D (5 bases each). V was shortened by 1 base and J by 7 bases, with 15 bases between the two germline ends. Looked up from germline, CDR1 is LGHNT and CDR2 is FRNRAP. This CDR3 comprises 15 residues. The CDR3 here is CASGLGGTRRNTQYF. CDR3 sequence (DNA): TGTGCTAGTGGTTTGGGAGGGACCCGTAGAAATACGCAGTATTTT.

This clone was seen only once. The CDR3 reads CASSGPKTGYSYEQYF. The CDR3 coding sequence is TGCGCCAGCAGTGGACCGAAGACCGGTTACTCCTACGAGCAGTACTTC. This chain connects TRBV10-1 to TRBJ2-7; D is unresolved. V was cut by 4 bases and J by 0 bases, with 16 bases left in between. CDR3 size: 16 residues. Germline V CDR1 and CDR2: WNHNN, SYGVQD (reference sequence).

The chain couples TRBV7-2 to TRBJ2-2; 10 positions agree with TRBD2. Germline V gene sequence: CDR1 SGHTA, CDR2 FQGNSA. This CDR3 contains 15 residues. V was pared by 4 bases and J by 4 bases, with 3 bases of the junction left unmatched. CDR3 DNA sequence: TGTGCCAGCAGCTCCGGGACTAGCGTCACCGGGGAGCTGTTTTTT. It specifies CASSSGTSVTGELFF.

This sequence joins TRBV7-2 and TRBJ2-5; 10 bases map to TRBD1. Germline V gene sequence: CDR1 SGHTA, CDR2 FQGNSA. V shed 6 bases, J shed 4 bases, and the junction held 17 bases outside the gene matches. This CDR3 comprises 18 residues. CDR3 nucleotide sequence: TGTGCCAGCAGGCCTTCAACTCGGACAGGGGGAGGGCCAGAGACCCAGTACTTC. This sequence encodes CASRPSTRTGGGPETQYF.

The V call is TRBV6-5, the J call TRBJ1-1, with TRBD1 matching over 8 bases. The CDR3 covers 12 residues. Germline lookup yields CDR1 MNHEY and CDR2 SVGAGI. V lost 2 bases and J lost 8; bases outside the gene matches: 1. The CDR3 sequence is CASSYGTGEAFF. The CDR3 DNA reads as TGTGCCAGCAGTTACGGGACAGGAGAAGCTTTCTTT.

This chain joins TRBV5-7 and TRBJ2-3, with D uncertain. TRBV5-7 is noted as an ORF with a role that remains uncertain. The CDR3 consists of 12 residues. V was pared by 6 bases and J by 4 bases, with 9 bases between. The CDR3 sequence: CASNTGPDTQYF. The DNA for the CDR3 is TGTGCCAGCAACACGGGCCCAGATACGCAGTATTTT.

The J gene is TRBJ2-1, the V gene TRBV9; 10 nucleotides match TRBD2. CDR1 is SGDLS and CDR2 is YYNGEE in the germline V gene. The V gene end was trimmed by 1 base and the J gene end by 6 bases; junction bases not matched to a gene: 4. The CDR3 is 15 residues long. The CDR3 DNA is TGTGCCAGCAGCGTACTAGCGGGGGTGGGCAATGAGCAGTTCTTC. It specifies CASSVLAGVGNEQFF.